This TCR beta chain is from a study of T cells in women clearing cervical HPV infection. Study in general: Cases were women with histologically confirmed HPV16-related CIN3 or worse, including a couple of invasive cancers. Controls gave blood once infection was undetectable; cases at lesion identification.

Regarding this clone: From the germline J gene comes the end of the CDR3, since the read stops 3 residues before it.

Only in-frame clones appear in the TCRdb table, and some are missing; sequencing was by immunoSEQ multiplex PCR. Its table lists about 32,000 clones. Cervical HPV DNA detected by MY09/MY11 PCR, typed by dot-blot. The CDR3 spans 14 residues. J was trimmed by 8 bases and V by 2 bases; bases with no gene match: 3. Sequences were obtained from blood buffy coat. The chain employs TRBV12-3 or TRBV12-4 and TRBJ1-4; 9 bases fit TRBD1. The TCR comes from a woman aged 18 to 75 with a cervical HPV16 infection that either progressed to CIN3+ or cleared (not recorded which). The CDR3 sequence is CASSLRQGDEKLFF. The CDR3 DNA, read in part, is TGTGCCAGCAGTTTACGACAGGGGGACGAAAAA.